This TCR beta chain was identified in a study of cytomegalovirus exposure and HLA in healthy donors. The CDR3 has 14 amino acids. The PCR made use of 60 Vbeta and 13 Jbeta primers. TCRdb's table, derived via immunoSEQ multiplex PCR, lists solely in-frame clones and lacks some. This sample yields roughly 43,000 clones, of which 60% to 80% are seen a single time; approximately 1.5% belongs to the top ten. The table lists this clone with a few counts. The sequenced material came from PBMCs. This TCR came from a man under 40 in good health and CMV-seronegative. This chain links TRBV21-1 with TRBJ2-7; the table calls TRBD1, which could not be checked here. TRBV21-1 is a known pseudogene. In nucleotides, the CDR3 is TGTGCCAGCAGCAAGACAGGGGGCTCCTACGAGCAGTACTTC. Its translation: CASSKTGGSYEQYF.